This T cell receptor (beta chain) originates from a study of blood T cell repertoires in COVID-19. As for the study in general: The analysed material was cDNA or gDNA that came from T cells, B-cell-depleted T cells, or PBMCs.

This clone is a singleton in its sample. CDR1 MNHEY and CDR2 SMNVEV come from the germline V gene (reference sequence). The CDR3 totals 18 residues. The ends were cut back, 0 bases at V and 5 bases at J, with 22 bases in the middle. Original data processing: Estimates of nucleated cell counts were drawn from the amplification of reference gene primers. This table comes from immunoSEQ multiplex PCR, and its TCRdb copy is limited to in-frame clones, with some not included. The DNA gave D and trimming, while V, J and clone size come from that table. The sample holds some 330,000 clones, 88% seen once. What was sequenced was PBMCs or T cells enriched from blood (not recorded which). The chain carries TRBV27 and TRBJ2-5, with TRBD2 as a possible D gene (5 bases). This TCR was recovered from a man aged 25 to 40 who had recovered from COVID-19. The CDR3 protein is CASSLSRNQAPQRETQYF. CDR3 DNA sequence: TGTGCCAGCAGTTTATCGAGGAACCAAGCCCCCCAGCGGGAGACCCAGTACTTC.